These 21 T cell receptor beta chains share one sample of origin, sequenced in a study of human T cells and chemical hapten exposure (dated by TCRdb to about 2021). The library was built by means of RACE. This sample was sequenced with a NextSeq 500. TCRdb trimmed public reads at Q25 via fastp, called clones via MiXCR and kept in-frame beta chains. One record per CDR3 amino acid sequence lists the most common genes and DNA. This sample has approximately 82,000 distinct CDR3 sequences in its table, and more than 6.5% of those were observed once. The ten largest clonotypes hold 1.3% of the sample. Per the publication, the time point label means: patch test 2, 6 weeks after DPC sensitization. Interpreted using the paper, the treatment or condition label stands for: therapeutic diphenylcyclopropenone sensitization with weekly scalp DPC. This material consisted of whole blood, taken in connection with sensitization to the hapten diphenylcyclopropenone (DPC). The receptors stem from a woman in her 30s with alopecia areata. Some clones in this sample may be carry-over from other donors' samples.

DNA for the CDR3: TGCAGTGCTAACAGGGGGCTGGGAGACGAGCAGTACTTC. Amino acid sequence: CSANRGLGDEQYF. This chain connects TRBV20-1 to TRBJ2-7; 9 nucleotides line up with TRBD1. With 4 bases clipped from V and 5 bases from J, the junction kept 6 bases outside the gene matches. CDR1 and CDR2 from the germline V gene are DFQATT and SNEGSKA (reference sequence). CDR3 size: 13 residues.

The rearrangement uses TRBV27 and TRBJ1-2, with TRBD1 matching over 12 bases. The germline V gene encodes CDR1 MNHEY and CDR2 SMNVEV (reference sequence). After removal of 1 base from V and 6 bases from J, the junction contained 6 bases not matched to a gene. The CDR3 totals 16 residues. The chain's CDR3 is CASSLLGTGGMDGYTF. The CDR3 coding sequence is TGTGCCAGCAGTTTATTGGGGACAGGGGGCATGGATGGCTACACCTTC.

This clonotype was observed many times. The genes are TRBV5-4 and TRBJ1-4; tentative D call: TRBD1 (6 bases). V was cut by 3 bases and J by 0 bases, with 12 bases left in between. Germline V gene data show CDR1 as SGHNT and CDR2 as YYREEE (reference sequence). This CDR3 has 16 residues. The CDR3 region has the DNA TGTGCCAGCAGCTCCGGACAGAAAGCAACTAATGAAAAACTGTTTTTT. Protein sequence: CASSSGQKATNEKLFF.

This clonotype was recorded a few times. CDR3 loop: CAWIRNTEAFF. The CDR3 DNA reads TGTGCCTGGATCAGGAACACTGAAGCTTTCTTT. The rearrangement links TRBV30 to TRBJ1-1; no reliable D call. Between the trimmed V and J ends, which lost 4 bases and 1 base, there was a span of 4 bases. Germline V gene sequence: CDR1 GTSNPN, CDR2 SVGIG (reference sequence). The CDR3 runs 11 residues.

This clonotype was recorded once. CDR3 in DNA: TGTGCCAGCAGCAATATAAACAGGGAGGGCTACACCTTC. Its translation: CASSNINREGYTF. The chain employs TRBV5-6 and TRBJ1-2; D perhaps matches TRBD1 (6 bases). Trimming shortened V by 4 bases and J by 8 bases, and 15 bases separated the two germline ends. Germline loops: CDR1 SGHDT, CDR2 YYEEEE. CDR3 length: 13 residues.

Many counts were recorded for this clonotype. The V and J genes are TRBV20-1 and TRBJ2-3; tentatively, D is TRBD2 (6 bases). V lost 1 base and J lost 2, with 10 bases in between. The CDR3 is made up of 14 amino acids. Germline CDR1 is DFQATT and CDR2 is SNEGSKA (reference sequence). The CDR3 protein is CSARGGGSTDTQYF. The CDR3 DNA is TGCAGTGCTAGAGGTGGGGGGTCCACAGATACGCAGTATTTT.

This clonotype appeared a few times. The chain is built from TRBV2 and TRBJ1-5, with 11 bases that match TRBD1. The germline gives CDR1 SNHLY, CDR2 FYNNEI. The CDR3 is made up of 16 amino acids. The junction had 5 bases not matched to a gene; V was cut back by 5 bases and J by 2 bases. CDR3 in DNA: TGTGCCAGCAGTACCCGGACAGGGGGCGGCAATCAGCCCCAGCATTTT. Translated: CASSTRTGGGNQPQHF. Supplemented by reference TRBV2 and TRBJ1-5, the full variable domain reads EPEVTQTPSHQVTQMGQEVILRCVPISNHLYFYWYRQILGQKVEFLVSFYNNEISEKSEIFDDQFSVERPDGSNFTLKIRSTKLEDSAMYFCASSTRTGGGNQPQHFGDGTRLSIL.

This clonotype was counted a few times. The chain joins TRBV6-5 to TRBJ2-5, with 10 bases lining up with TRBD1. Germline trimming cut 0 bases from V and 4 bases from J; bases unmatched to any gene: 11. The CDR3 loop spans 18 amino acids. From germline, CDR1 is MNHEY and CDR2 SVGAGI. The CDR3 bases are TGTGCCAGCAGTTACTCGAATCGACGAGACAGGGGGCGAGAGACCCAGTACTTC. Encoded protein: CASSYSNRRDRGRETQYF.

Ten or more counts support this clonotype. The chain uses TRBV2 and TRBJ2-4, with 8 bases identical to TRBD1. Trimming removed 8 bases from V and 3 bases from J; junction bases left unmatched: 18. This CDR3 is built from 18 residues. Germline CDR1 and CDR2: SNHLY and FYNNEI. CDR3 coding DNA: TGTGCCAGCTTTCCCTCGCCCGGGGGACAGGCAAGCAAAAACATTCAGTACTTC. Its protein product is CASFPSPGGQASKNIQYF.

Comments on this clonotype: This clone may be a read error of a much larger clone one base away. This chain joins TRBV27 and TRBJ1-4; 7 bases align to TRBD1. The V gene's germline CDR1 is MNHEY and CDR2 SMNVEV (reference sequence). This CDR3 is built from 17 residues. DNA for the CDR3: TGTGCCGCCACGTTAGGGGGGACAGATGCAACTAATAAAAAACTGTTTTTT. Protein: CAATLGGTDATNKKLFF.

This clonotype was seen ten or more times. The chain combines TRBV12-5 with TRBJ2-3, with D tentatively TRBD1 or TRBD2 (5 bases each). Trimming stripped 1 base from V and 3 bases from J, with 5 bases between. The CDR3 runs to 13 residues. Germline V CDR1 and CDR2: LGHNT, FRNRAP. CDR3 nucleotides: TGTGCTAGTGGTTTGGGGGGGACAGATACGCAGTATTTT. Protein sequence: CASGLGGTDTQYF.

This clonotype was observed a few times. V and J are TRBV30 and TRBJ1-5; TRBD1 matches at 9 bases. Germline CDR1 GTSNPN, CDR2 SVGIG (reference sequence). Germline trimming cut 2 bases from V and 2 bases from J; bases unmatched to any gene: 4. The CDR3 consists of 15 residues. CDR3 DNA: TGTGCCTGGAGTCAGGACAGGGGAGGCAATCAGCCCCAGCATTTT. Amino acid sequence: CAWSQDRGGNQPQHF.

Many counts were recorded for this clonotype. CDR3 DNA: TGTGCCTGGAACCGACAGGGCGTCACTGAAGCTTTCTTT. Protein product: CAWNRQGVTEAFF. J is TRBJ1-1 and V is TRBV30; TRBD1 aligns across 7 bases. The V and J ends lost 4 bases and 4 bases, in that order; junction bases with no gene match: 6. The CDR3 consists of 13 residues. Germline CDR1 reads GTSNPN; CDR2 reads SVGIG (reference sequence).

This clonotype was counted between two and nine times. CDR3 region: CASLRDTTYEQYF. The CDR3 DNA reads as TGTGCCAGCCTTCGGGACACAACCTACGAGCAGTACTTC. The gene calls are TRBV6-2 or TRBV6-3 and TRBJ2-7, with D possibly matching TRBD1 (6 bases). V lost 8 bases, J lost 2 bases, and 13 bases lay in between. CDR1 and CDR2 (germline): MNHEY, SVGEGT. CDR3 size: 13 residues.

The chain uses TRBV12-3 or TRBV12-4 and TRBJ2-5, with TRBD1 matching over 9 bases. The V and J ends lost 5 bases and 5 bases, in that order; junction bases with no gene match: 15. The CDR3 contains 17 residues. Here the CDR3 DNA reads TGTGCCAGCAGTCTAGGGGCAACAGGGGGCCCGGGGGAGACCCAGTACTTC. It yields the protein CASSLGATGGPGETQYF.

This clonotype has ten or more counts. The chain combines TRBV30 with TRBJ1-1; TRBD1 agrees at 10 bases. V lost 2 bases to trimming and J lost 2 bases; unmatched junction nucleotides: 5. This CDR3 has 15 residues. Germline-derived CDR1 and CDR2 are GTSNPN and SVGIG (reference sequence). The CDR3, as DNA: TGTGCCTGGAGTCCCTGGGACAGGGGAAACACTGAAGCTTTCTTT. It specifies CAWSPWDRGNTEAFF.

This clonotype has a count of ten or more. The rearrangement links TRBV20-1 to TRBJ2-3, with 12 bases identical to TRBD2. The CDR3 runs 13 residues. Germline V gene data show CDR1 as DFQATT and CDR2 as SNEGSKA (reference sequence). V shed 6 bases, J shed 8 bases, and the junction held 6 bases outside the gene matches. CDR3 DNA: TGCAGTGCCCCACTAGCGGGGGGCGGTACGCAGTATTTT. Residues: CSAPLAGGGTQYF.

This clonotype was found a few times. The chain couples TRBV12-3 or TRBV12-4 to TRBJ1-4; perhaps TRBD1 as D (5 bases). The length of the CDR3 is 15 residues. Trimming stripped 6 bases from V and 13 bases from J, with 24 bases between. In nucleotides, the CDR3 is TGTGCCAGCAGACCGGACCAAATCGGGGGAAATAGACTGTTTTTT. As protein: CASRPDQIGGNRLFF.

This clonotype was found many times. This chain connects TRBV2 to TRBJ2-1; D gene ambiguous. The germline V gene encodes CDR1 SNHLY and CDR2 FYNNEI. The length of the CDR3 is 13 residues. The ends were cut back, 0 bases at V and 7 bases at J, with 7 bases in the middle. The CDR3 sequence: CASSEASKNEQFF. CDR3 DNA: TGTGCCAGCAGTGAAGCCTCCAAAAATGAGCAGTTCTTC. Variable domain in full (rest from reference TRBV2 and TRBJ2-1): EPEVTQTPSHQVTQMGQEVILRCVPISNHLYFYWYRQILGQKVEFLVSFYNNEISEKSEIFDDQFSVERPDGSNFTLKIRSTKLEDSAMYFCASSEASKNEQFFGPGTRLTVL.

This clonotype occurred a few times. The chain has TRBV4-1 and TRBJ1-1; 7 bases match TRBD1. V trimming: 6 bases; J trimming: 3 bases; junction bases outside the gene matches: 4. Germline V lookup: CDR1 MGHRA, CDR2 YSYEKL. The CDR3 totals 13 residues. CDR3 bases: TGCGCCAGCAGAAGGGGGCAGGACACTGAAGCTTTCTTT. Translated: CASRRGQDTEAFF.

This clonotype was counted ten times or more. The rearrangement uses TRBV7-9 and TRBJ1-1; TRBD1 is a possible D gene (5 bases). Per germline, CDR1 SEHNR and CDR2 FQNEAQ (reference sequence). Trimming stripped 5 bases from V and 0 bases from J, with 7 bases between. The CDR3 covers 13 residues. CDR3 in amino acids: CASSPDMNTEAFF. CDR3 sequence (DNA): TGTGCCAGCAGCCCGGACATGAACACTGAAGCTTTCTTT.